This T cell receptor (beta chain) came from a study of blood T cell repertoires in COVID-19. For the study at large: The study drew acute and convalescent COVID-19 samples from the United States, Italy and Spain. PBMCs, B-cell-depleted T cells, or T cells were the source of the cDNA or gDNA that made up the material.

Using immunoSEQ multiplex PCR, the repertoire was profiled, and TCRdb retains in-frame clones only, with some absent. The sample consists of about 60,000 clones, approximately 86% of them appearing once. This CDR3 is built from 15 residues. CDR1 and CDR2 (germline): KGHSH, LQKENI. The ends were cut back, 3 bases at V and 0 bases at J, with 9 bases in the middle. This receptor was taken from a man aged 55 to 70 with acute or convalescent COVID-19. The chain has TRBV18 and TRBJ2-4, with D tentatively TRBD1 (6 bases). Material: peripheral blood. The CDR3 loop is CASSPGTPAKNIQYF. Written as DNA, the CDR3 is TGTGCCAGCTCACCCGGGACACCAGCCAAAAACATTCAGTACTTC.